The following is a TCR beta chain sequence with its context. Treatment reported: randomized to nivolumab then ipilimumab (arm A) or the reverse (arm B). This CDR3 has 16 amino acids. From germline, CDR1 is SGDLS and CDR2 YYNGEE. Trimming stripped 3 bases from V and 0 bases from J, with 15 bases between. The repertoire was sequenced with immunoSEQ multiplex PCR; TCRdb's copy has only in-frame clones and lacks some. The table lists about 18,000 clones, roughly 74% of them singletons. These data are taken from a study of sequential checkpoint blockade in melanoma. The rearrangement links TRBV9 to TRBJ2-5; weak D call: TRBD2 (5 bases). This sequence originates from a human donor with melanoma. Sequencing used CD8+ T cells sorted from blood (inferred from file names), obtained from a patient given nivolumab and ipilimumab in sequence. CDR3 protein: CASSADPRGYQETQYF. Here the CDR3 DNA reads TGTGCCAGCAGCGCCGACCCCCGGGGTTACCAAGAGACCCAGTACTTC.